The present T cell receptor beta chain was sequenced within a study of cytomegalovirus exposure and HLA in healthy donors. Regarding the study as a whole: In terms of immune exposure information, only CMV serostatus was available.

The CDR3 contains 15 residues. CDR1 and CDR2 (germline): KGHSH, LQKENI. Notes on this clone: The antigen is undetermined.

The PCR used 60 Vbeta and 13 Jbeta primers. Per the original data handling: Per a later analysis, the number of unique TCR beta chains was around 79 million, of which about 11 million were shared. The protocol was immunoSEQ multiplex PCR, while the TCRdb copy is restricted to in-frame clones and leaves out a portion. V and J calls and clone size are as listed in that table; D and trimming were resolved from the DNA. The table lists 110,000 to 150,000 clones, roughly three quarters of them singletons, with 2.5% to 3% in the top ten. Sequencing input: PBMCs. V usage is TRBV18 and J usage is TRBJ2-5, with 10 bases identical to TRBD1. The DNA end favors TRBJ2-7, so the J call may be wrong. This receptor was taken from a female donor in good health and CMV-seronegative. The CDR3 bases are TGTGCCAGCTCACCACGACAGGGGGCAGTTAACGAGCAGTACTTC. Its protein product is CASSPRQGAVNEQYF.